Below, 30 T cell receptor beta chains from the same sample are listed, as sequenced in a study of T-cell reconstitution after alpha-beta-depleted transplantation in children. Preparation of the TCRbeta library involved a method that used unique molecular identifiers. TCRdb recomputed calls from the PCR reads with MiXCR, one row per CDR3 protein. The table records 800,000 to 1,000,000 distinct CDR3 sequences, roughly 29% of them present only once. The sample here was PBMCs, mostly from graft donor cells, taken 360 days after TCRalphabeta/CD19-depleted stem cell transplant. The receptors come from a boy under two years old who had a stem cell transplant for SCID, so the T cells may come from the graft donor.

This clonotype was counted only a few times. The rearrangement uses TRBV6-5 and TRBJ1-3; no definite D call. With 0 bases removed from V and 1 base from J, the gap between germline ends came to 19 bases. Germline CDR1 and CDR2: MNHEY and SVGAGI. CDR3 length: 19 amino acids. The CDR3 here is CASSYSFPPGNYSGNTIYF. CDR3 DNA sequence: TGTGCCAGCAGTTACTCGTTCCCTCCGGGGAATTATTCTGGAAACACCATATATTTT.

The chain has TRBV6-1 and TRBJ1-5; a possible D gene is TRBD1 (5 bases). The CDR3 totals 14 residues. V was trimmed by 7 bases and J by 8 bases, leaving 18 bases between them. Per germline, CDR1 MNHNS and CDR2 SASEGT. Here the CDR3 DNA reads TGTGCCAGCAAGGCAGGGAGTGGTGGGGAGCCCCAGCATTTT. Protein sequence: CASKAGSGGEPQHF.

V is TRBV20-1 and J is TRBJ1-2; D not certain. Germline CDR1 reads DFQATT; CDR2 reads SNEGSKA (reference sequence). The CDR3 has 15 amino acids. Trimming took off 8 bases at V and 5 bases at J, with 24 bases between the two ends. The CDR3 sequence is CSPFSPAGPIYGYTF. DNA for the CDR3: TGCAGTCCCTTTTCGCCCGCTGGACCGATTTATGGCTACACCTTC.

The V call is TRBV6-5, the J call TRBJ1-1; D gene ambiguous. The V gene lost 2 bases and the J gene lost 1 base, with 11 bases spanning the gap. The germline V gene has CDR1 MNHEY and CDR2 SVGAGI. The CDR3 covers 15 residues. The CDR3 protein is CASSYGGGKNTEAFF. CDR3 sequence (DNA): TGTGCCAGCAGTTACGGTGGAGGGAAGAACACTGAAGCTTTCTTT.

The table lists this clonotype with a few counts. V and J are TRBV11-2 and TRBJ1-2, with D perhaps TRBD1 (5 bases). This CDR3 region has 19 residues. V dropped 0 bases and J dropped 2 bases, with 22 bases sitting between them. CDR1 SGHAT and CDR2 FQNNGV come from the germline V gene. The CDR3 DNA reads as TGTGCCAGCAGCTTAGATTTATCTGGTAGGGGAGATGGCAACTATGGCTACACCTTC. This gives the protein CASSLDLSGRGDGNYGYTF.

V gene TRBV12-3 or TRBV12-4 combines with J gene TRBJ2-1; 8 nucleotides agree with TRBD1. V lost 4 bases, J lost 2 bases, and 4 bases stayed unmatched. The CDR3 consists of 15 residues. CDR3 sequence (DNA): TGTGCCAGCAGTTCACAGGGGGAGCCCTACAATGAGCAGTTCTTC. This gives the protein CASSSQGEPYNEQFF.

Points on this clonotype: This may be a read error, as it is one base from a much larger clone. The chain carries TRBV25-1 and TRBJ2-2; D might be TRBD1 (5 bases). Germline V gene sequence: CDR1 MGHDK, CDR2 SYGVNS. This CDR3 is 13 amino acids long. The V gene lost 6 bases and the J gene lost 4 bases, with 9 bases spanning the gap. In DNA form, the CDR3 reads TGTGCCAGCAGATATCAGGGCACCGGGGAGCTGTTTTTT. The encoded protein is CASRYQGTGELFF.

The chain recombines TRBV6-5 with TRBJ2-7; D remains unclear. Deletions cut 0 bases from V and 1 base from J, with 7 bases between. Germline V gene lookup returns CDR1 MNHEY and CDR2 SVGAGI. This CDR3 is 14 amino acids long. CDR3 coding DNA: TGTGCCAGCAGTTACTCGGCGGAGTCCTACGAGCAGTACTTC. Protein sequence: CASSYSAESYEQYF.

This clonotype came up many times. One end of the junction fails to match germline, which may point to a read error. This chain joins TRBV5-1 and TRBJ2-5, with 7 bases lining up with TRBD1. In germline, CDR1 is SGHRS, CDR2 YFSETQ. The CDR3 is 13 amino acids. The CDR3 bases are TGTGCCAGCAGTAGACAGGGAGAAGAGACCCAGTACTTC. The encoded protein is CASSRQGEETQYF. The entire variable domain, with the rest obtained from reference TRBV5-1 and TRBJ2-5, is as follows: KAGVTQTPRYLIKTRGQQVTLSCSPISGHRSVSWYQQTPGQGLQFLFEYFSETQRNKGNFPGRFSGRQFSNSRSEMNVSTLELGDSALYLCASSRQGEETQYFGPGTRLLVL.

This clonotype was observed a handful of times. The CDR3 region has the DNA TGTGCCAGCAGCCGACCCGGTGGGGGTAACTCCTACAATGAGCAGTTCTTC. Protein product: CASSRPGGGNSYNEQFF. This chain joins TRBV4-2 and TRBJ2-1, with D possibly called TRBD1 or TRBD2 (5 bases each). Trimming cost V 4 bases and J 0 bases, with 16 bases left between them. CDR3 length equals 17 residues. Germline CDR1 is LGHNA and CDR2 is YNFKEQ.

J is TRBJ2-2 and V is TRBV6-5; tentatively, D is TRBD1 or TRBD2 (6 bases each). CDR1 MNHEY and CDR2 SVGAGI come from the germline V gene. CDR3 length equals 14 residues. V lost 0 bases and J 7 bases, leaving 9 bases between the germline ends. The CDR3 sequence is CASSYSRGVGELFF. CDR3 coding DNA: TGTGCCAGCAGTTACTCGAGGGGGGTCGGGGAGCTGTTTTTT.

This clonotype was recorded a few times. This rearrangement joins TRBV6-5 to TRBJ2-5; 7 bases agree with TRBD2. The CDR3 has 18 residues. Unmatched junction bases numbered 11, after V lost 0 bases and J lost 1 base. Germline V lookup: CDR1 MNHEY, CDR2 SVGAGI. CDR3 bases: TGTGCCAGCAGTTACTCTACGGGAGGCGTCCTTTTCCAAGAGACCCAGTACTTC. This encodes CASSYSTGGVLFQETQYF.

This chain uses TRBV7-6 with TRBJ2-2; D gene uncertain. CDR1 and CDR2 from the germline V gene are SGHVS and FNYEAQ. This CDR3 has 14 amino acids. V lost 1 base to trimming and J lost 5 bases, with 8 bases between them. CDR3 loop: CASSLVHRTGELFF. DNA of the CDR3: TGTGCCAGCAGCTTAGTTCACAGAACCGGGGAGCTGTTTTTT.

This clonotype came up a few times. The chain links TRBV9 to TRBJ2-3, with 7 nucleotides matching TRBD2. Germline assignment: CDR1 SGDLS and CDR2 YYNGEE. This CDR3 contains 16 residues. J gave up 6 bases and V 3 bases, and 13 bases lay outside the gene matches. This chain's CDR3 is CASSDSRLGTTDTQYF. The DNA for the CDR3 is TGTGCCAGCAGCGACTCAAGACTGGGGACTACGGATACGCAGTATTTT.

The chain combines TRBV4-1 with TRBJ2-3; D is perhaps TRBD1 (6 bases). Per the germline V gene, CDR1 is MGHRA and CDR2 is YSYEKL. The V and J ends lost 5 bases and 4 bases respectively, with 13 bases between them. This CDR3 contains 14 residues. CDR3 sequence: CASSYQGPPDTQYF. CDR3 nucleotides: TGCGCCAGCAGCTATCAGGGGCCCCCAGATACGCAGTATTTT.

This clonotype was picked up a small number of times. The chain has TRBV5-1 and TRBJ1-4, with D possibly being TRBD1 (5 bases). CDR1 is SGHRS and CDR2 is YFSETQ in the germline V gene. This CDR3 spans 14 amino acids. V was clipped by 2 bases and J by 6 bases, with 11 bases between them. The CDR3 DNA reads TGCGCCAGCAGCTTCAGGGCAAGGGATGAAAAACTGTTTTTT. This sequence encodes CASSFRARDEKLFF.

The V call is TRBV11-2, the J call TRBJ1-6, with TRBD1 matching over 11 bases. CDR1 and CDR2 (germline): SGHAT, FQNNGV. The J segment lost 4 bases and the V segment lost 4 bases, leaving 9 bases of the junction unmatched. This CDR3 has 18 residues. Here the CDR3 DNA reads TGTGCCAGCAGCTCCCTATGGGACAGGGGGATTTATAATTCACCCCTCCACTTT. This encodes CASSSLWDRGIYNSPLHF.

Only one count was recorded for this clonotype. The chain is built from TRBV12-3 or TRBV12-4 and TRBJ2-6; the D is unclear. Trimming cost V 1 base and J 3 bases, with 16 bases left between them. This CDR3 is built from 18 residues. The DNA for the CDR3 is TGTGCCAGCAGTTTAGGCTCCTCTCCCTCGGTTGGGGCCAACGTCCTGACTTTC. Protein sequence: CASSLGSSPSVGANVLTF.

This clonotype was seen more than once but under ten times. The V gene is TRBV12-3 or TRBV12-4, the J gene TRBJ2-1; tentatively, D is TRBD2 (5 bases). The CDR3 spans 17 residues. Trimming pared 0 bases from V and 3 bases from J, leaving 15 bases between. For the CDR3, the DNA is TGTGCCAGCAGTTTAGCGCGGGTAGAGGATCGCTACAATGAGCAGTTCTTC. As protein: CASSLARVEDRYNEQFF.

This clonotype came up a few times. The CDR3 DNA reads TGTGCTAGTGGTGCGGGACAGGGGAACACCGGGGAGCTGTTTTTT. It yields the protein CASGAGQGNTGELFF. The chain combines TRBV12-5 with TRBJ2-2; 9 bases line up with TRBD1. CDR1 LGHNT and CDR2 FRNRAP come from the germline V gene. The CDR3 extends over 15 amino acids. Unmatched junction bases numbered 2, after V lost 5 bases and J lost 1 base.

The V gene is TRBV11-3, the J gene TRBJ2-1, with no clear D. The CDR3 is 13 amino acids. V lost 3 bases to trimming and J lost 6 bases, with 9 bases between them. Germline V gene lookup returns CDR1 SGHNT and CDR2 YENEEA. The CDR3 DNA is TGTGCCAGCAGCTTTGACACCCGCAATGAGCAGTTCTTC. Translating it yields CASSFDTRNEQFF.

This rearrangement joins TRBV12-3 or TRBV12-4 to TRBJ1-2, with D possibly TRBD1 on 6 matching bases. V was shortened by 2 bases and J by 8 bases, with 15 bases between the two germline ends. The CDR3 consists of 14 residues. DNA for the CDR3: TGTGCCAGCAGTTTACCAAACAGGGCTTGGGGCTACACCTTC. Residues: CASSLPNRAWGYTF.

This clonotype was seen once. The genes are TRBV2 and TRBJ2-2, with D tentatively TRBD2 (5 bases). The germline V gene has CDR1 SNHLY and CDR2 FYNNEI. The CDR3 has 16 amino acids. V was clipped by 6 bases and J by 0 bases, with 14 bases between them. CDR3 sequence (DNA): TGTGCCAGCAGACTAGGAATGAGCACGAACACCGGGGAGCTGTTTTTT. Encoded protein: CASRLGMSTNTGELFF.

There are a few counts of this clonotype. The V call is TRBV20-1, the J call TRBJ1-1; D unresolved. This CDR3 is built from 14 residues. Trimming stripped 3 bases from V and 4 bases from J, with 15 bases between. Germline CDR1 DFQATT, CDR2 SNEGSKA (reference sequence). The CDR3 sequence is CSARSRVSGTEAFF. The CDR3, as DNA: TGCAGTGCTAGGTCAAGGGTATCGGGCACTGAAGCTTTCTTT.

The rearrangement uses TRBV7-2 and TRBJ2-2; TRBD1 matches at 7 bases. Germline V gives CDR1 SGHTA, CDR2 FQGNSA. CDR3 size: 17 residues. J lost 1 base, V lost 4 bases, and 9 bases had no gene match. The CDR3 DNA reads TGTGCCAGCAGCTCTACGCCCGGGACAGTGAACACCGGGGAGCTGTTTTTT. The encoded protein is CASSSTPGTVNTGELFF.

The genes are TRBV5-6 and TRBJ2-5; TRBD2 is a possible D gene (6 bases). This CDR3 spans 13 amino acids. Trimming removed 2 bases at V and 9 bases at J, with 14 bases between. CDR1 SGHDT and CDR2 YYEEEE come from the germline V gene. In DNA, the CDR3 is TGTGCCAGCAGCTTTCCAGGGTGGAGGGCCCAGTACTTC. Encoded protein: CASSFPGWRAQYF.

This clonotype occurred a few times. The chain carries TRBV4-3 and TRBJ2-1; D possibly corresponds to TRBD2 (5 bases). The CDR3 is made up of 16 amino acids. Trimming left V 1 base short and J 8 bases short, with 18 bases between. Germline assignment: CDR1 LGHNA and CDR2 YSLEER. Written as DNA, the CDR3 is TGCGCCAGCAGCCAAGGTCGGGGTGGGTTTGGTGATGAGCAGTTCTTC. Its protein product is CASSQGRGGFGDEQFF.

CDR3 nucleotide sequence: TGTGCCAGCAGCCTTCTTCACAATGAGCAGTTCTTC. Its translation is CASSLLHNEQFF. The chain employs TRBV7-2 and TRBJ2-1; D is ambiguous. V lost 5 bases and J 5 bases, leaving 7 bases between the germline ends. CDR3 size: 12 residues. CDR1 SGHTA and CDR2 FQGNSA come from the germline V gene.

This clonotype has at least ten counts. The chain recombines TRBV12-3 or TRBV12-4 with TRBJ2-1; the D gene is possibly TRBD2 (7 bases). The V end lost 6 bases, the J end lost 5 bases, and 17 bases lay between the germline ends. This CDR3 contains 15 residues. The CDR3 DNA reads as TGTGCCAGCAGGCGGTCGGGGGGCCTAAACAATGAGCAGTTCTTC. It codes for CASRRSGGLNNEQFF.

This clonotype was recorded many times. The V gene is TRBV4-1, the J gene TRBJ1-1; 8 bases map to TRBD1. Germline loops: CDR1 MGHRA, CDR2 YSYEKL. There are 12 residues in the CDR3. The ends lost 8 bases at V and 3 bases at J; junction bases unmatched: 2. CDR3 nucleotide sequence: TGCGCCAGCCAGGGGGCATACACTGAAGCTTTCTTT. Protein sequence: CASQGAYTEAFF.